This T cell receptor (beta chain) originates from a study of cytomegalovirus exposure and HLA in healthy donors. Study conclusions and caveats: Later analysis associated a missense DCLRE1C variant with TCR beta V- and J-gene trimming. Researchers reported that a few CMV-associated chains were confirmed in vitro as CMV antigen-specific. A later analysis reportedly identified an Asian-associated ancestry cluster as carrying fewer N-insertions than the roughly 670-donor mean. Cytomegalovirus status was reportedly diagnosed by the classifier with high sensitivity and specificity.

The primer mix had 60 Vbeta and 13 Jbeta primers. Sequencing used immunoSEQ multiplex PCR; TCRdb keeps in-frame clones, though not all of them. The table shows 150,000 to 200,000 clones, with roughly three quarters occurring only once. Between the trimmed V and J ends, which lost 3 bases and 7 bases, there was a span of 16 bases. CDR1 and CDR2 from the germline V gene are SGHRS and YFSETQ. The CDR3 spans 14 residues. Regarding this clone: The antigen remains undetermined.

Sequenced sample: PBMCs. This sequence originates from a woman aged 50 to 60 in good health and CMV-seronegative. The gene calls are TRBV5-1 and TRBJ1-2; a weak D match, TRBD1 (6 bases). For the CDR3, the DNA is TGCGCCAGCAGCTCCCAGGGGTCCCTGGGTGGCTACACCTTC. As protein: CASSSQGSLGGYTF.